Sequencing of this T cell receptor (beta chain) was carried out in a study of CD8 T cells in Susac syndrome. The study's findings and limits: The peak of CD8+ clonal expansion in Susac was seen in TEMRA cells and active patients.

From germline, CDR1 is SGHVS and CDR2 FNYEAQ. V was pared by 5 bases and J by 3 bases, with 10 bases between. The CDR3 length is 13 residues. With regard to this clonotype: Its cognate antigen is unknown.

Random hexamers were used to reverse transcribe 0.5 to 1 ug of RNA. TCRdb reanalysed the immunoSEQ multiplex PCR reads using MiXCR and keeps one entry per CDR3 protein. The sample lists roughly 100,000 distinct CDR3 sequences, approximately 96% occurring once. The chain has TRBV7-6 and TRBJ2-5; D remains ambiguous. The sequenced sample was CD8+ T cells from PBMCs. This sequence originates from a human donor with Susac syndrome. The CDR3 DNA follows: TGTGCCAGCAGCCTCCTCATCGAAGAGACCCAGTACTTC. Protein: CASSLLIEETQYF.